This TCR beta chain was observed in a study of cytomegalovirus exposure and HLA in healthy donors (dated by TCRdb to between 2016 and 2019). About the full investigation: In an earlier analysis of some 610 of the donors, 276 Gb of sequence data and 117 million unique TCR beta sequences from some 170 million T cells were reported. Roughly 300 gigabases of sequencing data and around 88 million unique TCR sequences made up an early release that covered 500 to 650 HLA-typed donors. The genetic ancestry cluster associated with self-reported Caucasian donors included 65% to 90% of the 300 to 400 genotyped donors. The study was designed to test whether signatures of past pathogen exposure could be identified by cataloging public T cell receptors. The study used immunosequencing to profile the T cell repertoires of 670 or so subjects and linked those repertoires to cytomegalovirus serostatus. Along with the roughly 670-subject first cohort, a separate validation cohort of over a hundred different subjects was used. To predict cytomegalovirus infection status, the study brought together high-throughput TCR immunosequencing, statistical association of individual TCRs with disease status, and machine learning. In a later analysis, previously published TCR beta repertoires from more than 500 donors were re-analyzed and high-resolution HLA genotyping was added so that TCR occurrence patterns could be studied. Rather than drawing on any new phenotypic data, the later analysis identified candidate immune exposures from TCR beta sequences and the way those sequences occurred across donors. To decide whether each TCR beta V gene segment behaved as functional or pseudogenic, an earlier analysis of some 600 of the donors relied on high-throughput TCR beta sequencing. Donor age, sex, ethnicity and CMV serostatus were compiled alongside the repertoire data. A later genetic analysis took genome-wide SNP genotypes for about three fifths of the roughly 700 donors and used that subset as a discovery cohort. Every repertoire in the discovery cohort had been generated on one and the same sequencing platform. HLA typing covered class I and class II loci at four-digit resolution. Typing coverage differed by locus: A, B, C, DRB1 and DQB1 were typed in roughly 620-630 donors, DQA1 in around 500, DPA1 in around 580, and DPB1 in just under 480. Because of strong linkage in the cohort, 4 to 6 DR-DQ haplotypes were treated as single units for association and clustering. Among about 370 genotyped donors of the cohort, an average of roughly 230,000 unique TCR beta nucleotide sequences was sequenced per donor, of which 15% to 20% were non-productive.

Study-level results and caveats: At a false discovery rate of 0.05, a later analysis linked 15,000 to 20,000 TCR beta sequences to specific HLA alleles. A further reported finding was that TCR beta sequences accurately predicted the HLA-A and HLA-B alleles for most subjects in the first cohort. Most CMV-associated TCR beta chains appeared to be HLA-restricted in a later analysis, and the HLA associations seemed to be driven largely by CMV exposure. Correlated functional status among segregating V segments might reflect linkage disequilibrium, but an unknown experimental factor could not be ruled out. In an earlier analysis of approximately 590 of the donors, most TCR beta V segments were observed in productive rearrangements about 87% or about 30% of the time, broadly matching IMGT annotations. Immune exposure information for the cohort was limited to CMV serostatus. The study listed approximately 150 TCR beta chains as associated with cytomegalovirus. Assigning TCR associations to individual alleles was difficult when HLA alleles, especially DR and DQ, strongly co-occurred. It was suggested by the authors that the approach could potentially be generalized to other disease states and immunological phenotypes. Compared with equally common non-associated chains, HLA-associated TCR beta chains in a later analysis were more clonally expanded and had lower generation probabilities. In a later analysis, TCR association rates were found to vary across HLA loci, with the most associated TCRs seen for DRB1 alleles and the fewest for HLA-C alleles. Because HLA typing was missing for some donors at each locus, association tests included only the typed subset. A few of the identified cytomegalovirus-associated TCR beta chains were confirmed in vitro to be specific for cytomegalovirus antigens. The 87-base-pair reads could not distinguish some IMGT-functional V segments, including TRBV6-2 and TRBV6-3, so those segments were excluded. A later genetic analysis reported fewer N-insertions in productive TCRs among donors in an Asian-associated ancestry cluster than the roughly 700-donor mean. Approximately 16 rarely observed V segments, including chromosome 9 orphons, were excluded from the earlier analysis of several hundred of the donors because counts were too low. In a later genetic analysis, a missense DCLRE1C variant was associated with V-gene and J-gene trimming of TCR beta chains, and the association was replicated in an independent cohort. A cluster of highly shared sequence variants was judged likely to represent a technical artifact of the sequencing pipeline. Only TCR beta chains were sequenced in this cohort, and the absence of alpha or paired-chain data limited detectable features. Most TCR sequences were observed very rarely across donors, whereas some public TCRs were present in many individuals. The presence/absence analyses assumed that sequencing depth was roughly uniform across donors, and that assumption may not be true. A later analysis reported that several top co-occurrence clusters appeared linked to parvovirus B19, influenza, CMV and Epstein-Barr virus. In both the original and validation cohorts, the classifier was reported to diagnose cytomegalovirus status with high specificity and sensitivity.

To prepare the library, the immunoSEQ multiplex PCR assay was applied. For the multiplex PCR, a mixture combining 60 forward primers for TCR Vbeta segments and 13 reverse primers for TCR Jbeta segments was used. The CDR3 region of rearranged TCR beta genes was amplified from genomic DNA by a multiplex PCR assay. The amplified TCR beta libraries were sequenced on the Illumina HiSeq System as 87-base-pair reads. Turning to the authors' computational methods: A later analysis counted about 82 million unique TCR beta chains across the 550 to 750 repertoires, and roughly 10 million of these chains were shared by at least two donors. Raw reads were error-corrected and collapsed into unique sequences by a nearest-neighbor algorithm in which closely related sequences were merged to remove PCR and sequencing errors. To assign V, D and J gene segments, CDR3 sequences were aligned to IMGT reference sequences. For a sequence to be retained, a match of at least six nucleotides to both a V gene segment and a J gene segment was required. A rearrangement counted as productive if the CDR3 had no stop codons and remained in frame with V and J, and every other rearrangement counted as non-productive. CDR3 was defined according to IMGT convention as the region running from the second conserved V-encoded cysteine to the conserved J-encoded phenylalanine. Sequences without an unambiguous match to a single V gene segment were excluded from the earlier analysis of 587 of the donors. An earlier analysis of a few hundred of the donors called V segments functional above 56.7% productive rearrangements and segregating when the between-donor standard deviation exceeded 5%. A statistical classification framework was developed to diagnose cytomegalovirus status using the catalog of TCR beta chain sequences. A later analysis assigned V and J genes by comparing TCR nucleotide sequences with IMGT/GENE-DB human TR gene sequences. A later analysis assigned CDR3 sequences and most-parsimonious VDJ recombination scenarios with the TCRdist pipeline. In a later analysis, each TCR beta chain was defined by its CDR3 amino acid sequence together with its V-gene family, and reads lacking a unique V-gene family were excluded. In a later analysis, several hundred highly shared, low-generation-probability nucleotide sequences were removed to address suspected cross-contamination and a sequencing artifact. In a later analysis, a clonal expansion index was calculated for each public chain from normalized within-repertoire ranks of inferred template counts. In a later analysis, generation probabilities were computed with a VDJ recombination model fitted to out-of-frame rearrangements, and the resulting probabilities were checked against IGoR. In a later analysis, hypergeometric tests were used to score TCR-TCR, TCR-HLA and TCR-CMV co-occurrence, with a repertoire-size bias correction applied to TCR pairs. False discovery rates were estimated in a later analysis by permuting HLA or CMV assignments 20 times. A later analysis grouped co-occurring TCRs with DBSCAN, adding TCRdist sequence similarity when clustering within HLA-allele-positive subsets. Repertoires with fewer than 30,000 or more than 120,000 public chains were left out of co-occurrence clustering, as were a handful of repertoires with anomalous nucleotide sharing. TCRdb provides this immuneACCESS table in a form limited to in-frame rearrangements. Some clones are lacking; in checked studies, under half of them reflect an unresolved V gene, and why the rest are absent is not known. V and J calls and clone size are those listed in that table; D and trimming were worked out from the DNA. In this sample the table shows around 140,000 clones, about four fifths of which occur a single time. The top ten constitute 1.1% of the sample.

The cohort consisted of 600 or so healthy bone marrow donors. Cohort members were all nominally healthy when sampled, although unrecorded immune exposures were likely present. The donor tested CMV seronegative, placing the donor among the 350 or so seronegative members of the cohort. Each donor provided a peripheral blood sample, and peripheral blood mononuclear cells were used for TCR beta sequencing. Genomic DNA extraction from the blood cell samples was performed with the Qiagen DNeasy Blood Extraction Kit. Concerning this clone: Its recognized antigen is unknown. No base quality values were provided; no much bigger clone lies one nucleotide off.

V is cut by 6 bases and J by 8 bases, and the space between the germline ends is 16 bases. CDR1 and CDR2 are drawn from the germline V gene: MNHEY, SVGAGI. The cysteine opens and the phenylalanine closes a CDR3 of 14 amino acids. Of the read, only the CDR3 DNA is kept; its 42 bases are in frame from base 1. The clonotype was recovered from a male donor in good health and CMV-seronegative. The sequence joins TRBV6-5 to TRBJ1-4; the D segment could be TRBD1, given 5 matching bases. Sequencing was done on a sample of PBMCs. The bases read TGTGCCAGCAGCCCCGGACAAGACCGCGAAAAACTGTTTTTT. This encodes CASSPGQDREKLFF.